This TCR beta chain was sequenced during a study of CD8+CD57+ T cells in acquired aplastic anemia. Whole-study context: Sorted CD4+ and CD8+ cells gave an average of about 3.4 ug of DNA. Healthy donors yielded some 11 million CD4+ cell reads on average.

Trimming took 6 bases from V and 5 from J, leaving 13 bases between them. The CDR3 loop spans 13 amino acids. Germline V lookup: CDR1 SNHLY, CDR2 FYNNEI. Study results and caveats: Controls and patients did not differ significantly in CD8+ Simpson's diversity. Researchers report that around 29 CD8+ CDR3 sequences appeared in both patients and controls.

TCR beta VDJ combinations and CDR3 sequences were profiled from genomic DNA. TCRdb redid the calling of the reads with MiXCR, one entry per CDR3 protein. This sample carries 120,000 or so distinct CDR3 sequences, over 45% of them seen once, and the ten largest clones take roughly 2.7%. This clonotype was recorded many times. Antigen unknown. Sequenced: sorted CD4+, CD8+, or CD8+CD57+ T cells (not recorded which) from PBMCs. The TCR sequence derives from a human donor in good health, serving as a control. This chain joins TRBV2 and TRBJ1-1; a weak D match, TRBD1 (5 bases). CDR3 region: CASSREVGTEAFF. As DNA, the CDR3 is TGTGCCAGCAGCAGGGAGGTTGGGACTGAAGCTTTCTTT.